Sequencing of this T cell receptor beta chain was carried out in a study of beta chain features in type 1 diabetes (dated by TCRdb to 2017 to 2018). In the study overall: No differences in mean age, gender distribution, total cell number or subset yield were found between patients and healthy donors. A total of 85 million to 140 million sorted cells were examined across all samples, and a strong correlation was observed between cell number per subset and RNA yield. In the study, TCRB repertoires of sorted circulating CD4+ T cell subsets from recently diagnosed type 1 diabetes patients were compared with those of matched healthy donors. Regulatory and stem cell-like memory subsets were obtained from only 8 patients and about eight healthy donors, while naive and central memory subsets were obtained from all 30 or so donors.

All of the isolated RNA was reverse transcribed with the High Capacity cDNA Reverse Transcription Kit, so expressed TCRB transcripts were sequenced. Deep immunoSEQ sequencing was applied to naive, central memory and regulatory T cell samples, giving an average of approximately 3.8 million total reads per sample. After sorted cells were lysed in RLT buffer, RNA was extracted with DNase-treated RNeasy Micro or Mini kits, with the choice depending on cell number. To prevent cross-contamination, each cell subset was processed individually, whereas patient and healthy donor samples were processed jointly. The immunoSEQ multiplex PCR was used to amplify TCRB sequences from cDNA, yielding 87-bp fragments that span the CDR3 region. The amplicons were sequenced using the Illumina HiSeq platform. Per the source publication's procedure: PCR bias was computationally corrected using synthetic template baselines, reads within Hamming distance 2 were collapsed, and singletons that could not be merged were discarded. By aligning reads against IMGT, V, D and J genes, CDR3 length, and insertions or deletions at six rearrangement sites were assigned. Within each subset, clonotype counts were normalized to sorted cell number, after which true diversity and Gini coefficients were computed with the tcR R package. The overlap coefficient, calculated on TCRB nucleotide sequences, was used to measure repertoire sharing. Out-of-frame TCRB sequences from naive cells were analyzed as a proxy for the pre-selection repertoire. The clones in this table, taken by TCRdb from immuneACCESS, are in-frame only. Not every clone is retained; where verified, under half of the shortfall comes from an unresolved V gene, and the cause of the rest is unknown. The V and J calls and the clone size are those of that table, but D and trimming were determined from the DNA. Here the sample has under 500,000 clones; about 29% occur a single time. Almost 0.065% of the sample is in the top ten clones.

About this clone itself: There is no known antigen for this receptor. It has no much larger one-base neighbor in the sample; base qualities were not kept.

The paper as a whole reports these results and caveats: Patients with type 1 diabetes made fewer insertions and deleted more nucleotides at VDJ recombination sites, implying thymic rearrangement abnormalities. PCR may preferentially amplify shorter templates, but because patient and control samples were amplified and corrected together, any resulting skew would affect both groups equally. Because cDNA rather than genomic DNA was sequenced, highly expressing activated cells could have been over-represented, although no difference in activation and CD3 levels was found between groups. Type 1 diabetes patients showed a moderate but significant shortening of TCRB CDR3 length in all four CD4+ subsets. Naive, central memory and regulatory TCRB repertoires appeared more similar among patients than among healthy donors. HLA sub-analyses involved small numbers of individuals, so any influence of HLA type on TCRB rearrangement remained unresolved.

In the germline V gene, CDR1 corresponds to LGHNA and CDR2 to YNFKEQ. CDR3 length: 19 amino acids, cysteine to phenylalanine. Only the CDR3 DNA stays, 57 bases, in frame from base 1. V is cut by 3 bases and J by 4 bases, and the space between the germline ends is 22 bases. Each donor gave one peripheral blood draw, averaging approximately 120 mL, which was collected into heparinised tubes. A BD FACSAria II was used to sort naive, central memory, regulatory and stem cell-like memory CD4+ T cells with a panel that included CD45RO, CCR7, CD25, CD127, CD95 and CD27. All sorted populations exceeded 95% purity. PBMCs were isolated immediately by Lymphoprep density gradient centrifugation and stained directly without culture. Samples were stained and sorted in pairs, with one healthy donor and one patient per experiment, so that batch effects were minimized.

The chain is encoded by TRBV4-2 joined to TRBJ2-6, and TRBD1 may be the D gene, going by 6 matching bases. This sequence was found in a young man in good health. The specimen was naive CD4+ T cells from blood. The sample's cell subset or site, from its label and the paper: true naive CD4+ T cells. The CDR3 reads CASSQGDRSLIGGANVLTF. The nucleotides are TGTGCCAGCAGCCAGGGCGACAGGTCCCTTATTGGGGGGGCCAACGTCCTGACTTTC.